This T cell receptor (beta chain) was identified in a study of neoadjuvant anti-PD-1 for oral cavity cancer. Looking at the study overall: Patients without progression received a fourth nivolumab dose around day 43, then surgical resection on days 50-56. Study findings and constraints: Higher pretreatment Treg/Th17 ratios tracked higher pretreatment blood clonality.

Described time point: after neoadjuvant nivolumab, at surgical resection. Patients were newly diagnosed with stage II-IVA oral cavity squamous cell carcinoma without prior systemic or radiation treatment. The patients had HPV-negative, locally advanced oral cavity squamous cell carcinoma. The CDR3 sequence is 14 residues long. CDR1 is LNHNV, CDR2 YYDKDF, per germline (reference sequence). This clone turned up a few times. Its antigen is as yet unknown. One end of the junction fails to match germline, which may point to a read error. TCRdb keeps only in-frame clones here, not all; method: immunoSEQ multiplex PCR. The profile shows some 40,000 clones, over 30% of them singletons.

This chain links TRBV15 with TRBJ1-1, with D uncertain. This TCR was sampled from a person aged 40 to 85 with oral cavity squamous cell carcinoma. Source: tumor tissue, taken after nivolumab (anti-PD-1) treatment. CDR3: CATSVRSTRRLVLF. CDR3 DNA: TGTGCCACCAGCGTTAGATCCACCCGACGTTTAGTTCTCTTT.